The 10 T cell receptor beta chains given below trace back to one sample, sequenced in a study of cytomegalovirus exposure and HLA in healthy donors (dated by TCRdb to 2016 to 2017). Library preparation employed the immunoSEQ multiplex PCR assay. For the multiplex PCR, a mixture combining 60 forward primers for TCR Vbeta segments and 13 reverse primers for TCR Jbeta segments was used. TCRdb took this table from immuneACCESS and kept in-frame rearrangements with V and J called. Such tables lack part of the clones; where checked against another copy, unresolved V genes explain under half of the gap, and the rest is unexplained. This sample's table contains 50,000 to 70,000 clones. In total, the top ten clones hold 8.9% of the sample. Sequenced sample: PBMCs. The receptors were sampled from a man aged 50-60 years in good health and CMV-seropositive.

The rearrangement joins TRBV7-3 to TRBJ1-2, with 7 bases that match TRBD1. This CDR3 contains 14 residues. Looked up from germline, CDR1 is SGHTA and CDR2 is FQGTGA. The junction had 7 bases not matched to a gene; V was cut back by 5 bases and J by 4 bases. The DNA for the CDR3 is TGTGCCAGCAGCCCATACAGGGGAGGCTATGGCTACACCTTC. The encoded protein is CASSPYRGGYGYTF.

The DNA of the CDR3 is TGCGCCAGCAGCCACGTAGACAGGGATGACTACGAGCAGTACTTC. Its translation: CASSHVDRDDYEQYF. The chain has TRBV4-1 and TRBJ2-7; 7 bases fit TRBD1. The germline V gene has CDR1 MGHRA and CDR2 YSYEKL. The CDR3 covers 15 residues. J gave up 3 bases and V 3 bases, and 8 bases lay outside the gene matches.

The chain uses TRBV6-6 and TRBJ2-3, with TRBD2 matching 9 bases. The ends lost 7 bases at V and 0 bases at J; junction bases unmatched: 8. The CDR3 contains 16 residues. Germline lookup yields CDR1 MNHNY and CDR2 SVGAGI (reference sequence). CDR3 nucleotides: TGTGCCAGCACCTTAAGCGGGGGGACTAGCACAGATACGCAGTATTTT. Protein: CASTLSGGTSTDTQYF.

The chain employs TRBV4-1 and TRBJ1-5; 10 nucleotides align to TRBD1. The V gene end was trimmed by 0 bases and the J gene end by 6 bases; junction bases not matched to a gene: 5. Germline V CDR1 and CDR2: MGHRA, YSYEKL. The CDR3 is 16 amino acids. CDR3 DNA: TGCGCCAGCAGCCAAGATGGTCGGACAGGGGGTCAGCCCCAGCATTTT. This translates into CASSQDGRTGGQPQHF.

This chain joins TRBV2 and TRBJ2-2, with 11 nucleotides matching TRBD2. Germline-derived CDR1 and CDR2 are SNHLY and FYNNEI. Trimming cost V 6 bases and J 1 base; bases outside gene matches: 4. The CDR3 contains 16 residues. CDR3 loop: CASRPGTSGNTGELFF. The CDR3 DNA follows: TGTGCCAGCAGGCCCGGGACTAGCGGGAACACCGGGGAGCTGTTTTTT.

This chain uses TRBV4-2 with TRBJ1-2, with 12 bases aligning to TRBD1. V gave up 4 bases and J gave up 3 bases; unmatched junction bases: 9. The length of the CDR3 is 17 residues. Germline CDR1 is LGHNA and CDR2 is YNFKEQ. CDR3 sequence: CASSPGGQGARYYGYTF. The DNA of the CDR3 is TGTGCCAGCAGCCCCGGGGGACAGGGGGCAAGATACTATGGCTACACCTTC.

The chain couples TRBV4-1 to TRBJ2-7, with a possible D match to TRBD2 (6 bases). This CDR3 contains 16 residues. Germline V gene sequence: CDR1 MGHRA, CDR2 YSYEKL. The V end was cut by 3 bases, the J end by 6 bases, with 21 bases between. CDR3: CASSHLLLRENGEQYF. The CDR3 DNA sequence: TGCGCCAGCAGCCACCTCTTGCTCCGGGAGAACGGCGAGCAGTACTTC.

In nucleotides, the CDR3 is TGTGCCAGCAGCCGGGACAGGCTTAACTATGGCTACACCTTC. As protein: CASSRDRLNYGYTF. This chain links TRBV7-3 with TRBJ1-2; 8 bases are shared with TRBD1. V gave up 5 bases and J gave up 1 base; unmatched junction bases: 3. CDR3 length equals 14 residues. Germline V gene sequence: CDR1 SGHTA, CDR2 FQGTGA.

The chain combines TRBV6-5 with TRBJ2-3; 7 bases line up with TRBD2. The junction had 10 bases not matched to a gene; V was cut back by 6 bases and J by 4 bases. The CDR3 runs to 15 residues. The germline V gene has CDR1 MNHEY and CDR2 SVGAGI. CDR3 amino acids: CASRTTSVGADTQYF. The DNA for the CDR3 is TGTGCCAGCAGGACTACTAGCGTTGGGGCAGATACGCAGTATTTT.

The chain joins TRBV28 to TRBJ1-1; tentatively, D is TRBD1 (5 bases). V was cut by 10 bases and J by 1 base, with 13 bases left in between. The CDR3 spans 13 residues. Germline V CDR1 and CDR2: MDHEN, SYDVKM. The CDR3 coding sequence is TGTGCCACCCAGGGCTTCCAGAACACTGAAGCTTTCTTT. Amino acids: CATQGFQNTEAFF.